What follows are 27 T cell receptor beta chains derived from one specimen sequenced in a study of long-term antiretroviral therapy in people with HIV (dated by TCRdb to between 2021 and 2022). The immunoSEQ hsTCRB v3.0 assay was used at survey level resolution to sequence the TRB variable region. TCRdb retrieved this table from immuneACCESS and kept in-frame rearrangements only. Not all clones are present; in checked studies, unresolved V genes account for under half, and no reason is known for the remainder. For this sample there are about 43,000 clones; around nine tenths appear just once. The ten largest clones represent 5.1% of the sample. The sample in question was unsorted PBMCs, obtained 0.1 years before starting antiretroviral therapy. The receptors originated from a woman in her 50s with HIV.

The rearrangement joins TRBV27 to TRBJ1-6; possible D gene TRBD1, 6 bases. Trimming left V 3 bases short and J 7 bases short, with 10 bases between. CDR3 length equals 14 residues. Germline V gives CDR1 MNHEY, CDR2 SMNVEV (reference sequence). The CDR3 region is CASSFGGRNSPLHF. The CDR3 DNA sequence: TGTGCCAGCAGTTTTGGGGGGCGAAATTCACCCCTCCACTTT.

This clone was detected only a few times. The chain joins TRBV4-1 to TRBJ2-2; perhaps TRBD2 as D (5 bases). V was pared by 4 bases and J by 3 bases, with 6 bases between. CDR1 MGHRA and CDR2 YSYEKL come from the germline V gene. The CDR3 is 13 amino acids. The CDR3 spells CASSRTYTGELFF. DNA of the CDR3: TGCGCCAGCAGCCGGACTTACACCGGGGAGCTGTTTTTT.

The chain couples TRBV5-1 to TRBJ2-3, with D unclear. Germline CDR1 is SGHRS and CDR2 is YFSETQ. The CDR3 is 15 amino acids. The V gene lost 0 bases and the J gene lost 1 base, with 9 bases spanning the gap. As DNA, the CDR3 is TGCGCCAGCAGCTTGGAAGGCCGACGCACAGATACGCAGTATTTT. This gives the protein CASSLEGRRTDTQYF.

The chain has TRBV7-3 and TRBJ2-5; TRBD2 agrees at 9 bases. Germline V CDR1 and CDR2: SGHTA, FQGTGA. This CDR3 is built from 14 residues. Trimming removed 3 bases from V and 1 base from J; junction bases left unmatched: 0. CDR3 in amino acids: CASSLTSGQETQYF. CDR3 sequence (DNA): TGTGCCAGCAGCTTGACTAGCGGCCAAGAGACCCAGTACTTC.

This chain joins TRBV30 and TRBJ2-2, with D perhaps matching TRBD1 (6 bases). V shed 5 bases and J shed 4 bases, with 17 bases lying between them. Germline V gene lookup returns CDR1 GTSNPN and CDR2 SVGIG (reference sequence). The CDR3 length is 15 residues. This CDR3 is CAWGRRAGVTGELFF. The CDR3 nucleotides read TGTGCCTGGGGGCGCCGGGCAGGGGTCACCGGGGAGCTGTTTTTT.

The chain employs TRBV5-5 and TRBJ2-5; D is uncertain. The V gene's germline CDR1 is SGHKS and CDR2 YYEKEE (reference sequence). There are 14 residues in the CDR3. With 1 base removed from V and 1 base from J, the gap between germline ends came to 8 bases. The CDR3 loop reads CASSLLTAQETQYF. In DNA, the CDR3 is TGTGCCAGCAGCTTGTTGACCGCCCAAGAGACCCAGTACTTC.

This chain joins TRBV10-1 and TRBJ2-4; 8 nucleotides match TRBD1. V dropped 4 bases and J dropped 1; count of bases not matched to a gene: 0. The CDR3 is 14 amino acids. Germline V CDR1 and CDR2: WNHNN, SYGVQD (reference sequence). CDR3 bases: TGCGCCAGCAGTGGGACAGGGGCCAAAAACATTCAGTACTTC. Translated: CASSGTGAKNIQYF.

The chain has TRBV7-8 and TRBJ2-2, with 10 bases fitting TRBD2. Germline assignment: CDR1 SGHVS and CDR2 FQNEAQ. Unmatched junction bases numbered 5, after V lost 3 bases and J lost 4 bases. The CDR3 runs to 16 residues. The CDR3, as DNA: TGTGCCAGCAGCTTCCTAGCGGGGGAGACCACCGGGGAGCTGTTTTTT. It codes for CASSFLAGETTGELFF.

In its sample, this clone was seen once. CDR3 loop: CASSLADREEEKLFF. CDR3 in DNA: TGTGCCAGCAGCTTGGCGGACAGGGAGGAAGAAAAACTGTTTTTT. V and J are TRBV5-6 and TRBJ1-4; 8 positions match TRBD1. V lost 0 bases to trimming and J lost 8 bases; unmatched junction nucleotides: 6. CDR1 SGHDT and CDR2 YYEEEE come from the germline V gene. The CDR3 is made up of 15 amino acids.

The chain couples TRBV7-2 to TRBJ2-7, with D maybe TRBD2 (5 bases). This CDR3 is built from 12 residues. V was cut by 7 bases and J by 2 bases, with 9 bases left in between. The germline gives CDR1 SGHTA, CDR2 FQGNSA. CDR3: CASKGLAYEQYF. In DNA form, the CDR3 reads TGTGCCAGCAAAGGACTGGCCTACGAGCAGTACTTC.

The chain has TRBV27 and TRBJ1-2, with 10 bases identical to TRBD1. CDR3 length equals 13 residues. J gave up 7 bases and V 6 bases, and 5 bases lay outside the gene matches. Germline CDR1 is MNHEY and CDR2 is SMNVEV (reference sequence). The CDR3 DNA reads TGTGCCAGCAGGGACAGGGGGTCGGGTGGCTACACCTTC. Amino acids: CASRDRGSGGYTF.

The CDR3: CATQSVTYEQYF. CDR3 DNA: TGTGCCACCCAGTCAGTGACCTACGAGCAGTACTTC. V usage is TRBV6-6 and J usage is TRBJ2-7, with unresolved D. V gave up 10 bases and J gave up 2 bases, with 12 bases separating them. The CDR3 covers 12 residues. Per germline, CDR1 MNHNY and CDR2 SVGAGI (reference sequence).

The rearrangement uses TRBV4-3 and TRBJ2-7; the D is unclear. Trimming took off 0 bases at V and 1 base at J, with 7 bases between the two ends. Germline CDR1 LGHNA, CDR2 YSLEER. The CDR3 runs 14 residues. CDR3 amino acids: CASSQEGGSYEQYF. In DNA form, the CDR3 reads TGCGCCAGCAGCCAAGAAGGTGGATCCTACGAGCAGTACTTC.

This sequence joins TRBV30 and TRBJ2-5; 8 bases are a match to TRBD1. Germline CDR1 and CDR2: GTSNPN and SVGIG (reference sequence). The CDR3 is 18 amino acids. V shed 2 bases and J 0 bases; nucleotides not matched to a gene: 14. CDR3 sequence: CAWSLPLRQGRYQETQYF. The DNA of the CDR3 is TGTGCCTGGAGTCTACCCCTCCGACAGGGGAGGTACCAAGAGACCCAGTACTTC. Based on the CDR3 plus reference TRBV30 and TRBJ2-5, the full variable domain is SQTIHQWPATLVQPVGSPLSLECTVEGTSNPNLYWYRQAAGRGLQLLFYSVGIGQISSEVPQNLSASRPQDRQFILSSKKLLLSDSGFYLCAWSLPLRQGRYQETQYFGPGTRLLVL.

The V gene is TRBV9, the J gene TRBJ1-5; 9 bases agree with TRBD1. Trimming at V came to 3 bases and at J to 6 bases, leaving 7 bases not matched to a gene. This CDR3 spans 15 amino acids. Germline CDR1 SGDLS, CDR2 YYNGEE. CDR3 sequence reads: CASSAQGALGQPQHF. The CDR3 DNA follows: TGTGCCAGCAGCGCACAGGGGGCGCTCGGTCAGCCCCAGCATTTT.

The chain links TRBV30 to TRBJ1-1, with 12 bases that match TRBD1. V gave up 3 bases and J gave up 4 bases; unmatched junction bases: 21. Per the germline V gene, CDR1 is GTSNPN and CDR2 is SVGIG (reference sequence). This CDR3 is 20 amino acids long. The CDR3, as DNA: TGTGCCTGGAGGTCCTGGGGACAGGGGGCGCGGGTTCGGGGTACCACTGAAGCTTTCTTT. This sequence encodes CAWRSWGQGARVRGTTEAFF. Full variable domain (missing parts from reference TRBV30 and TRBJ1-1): SQTIHQWPATLVQPVGSPLSLECTVEGTSNPNLYWYRQAAGRGLQLLFYSVGIGQISSEVPQNLSASRPQDRQFILSSKKLLLSDSGFYLCAWRSWGQGARVRGTTEAFFGQGTRLTVV.

The DNA for the CDR3 is TGTGCCACCAGCAGAGAAGGCGGGGGGGCAGGGAATGAGCAGTTCTTC. It specifies CATSREGGGAGNEQFF. The chain joins TRBV15 to TRBJ2-1; 9 bases fit TRBD2. V was pared by 0 bases and J by 7 bases, with 7 bases of the junction left unmatched. Germline values: CDR1 LNHNV, CDR2 YYDKDF (reference sequence). The CDR3 runs to 16 residues.

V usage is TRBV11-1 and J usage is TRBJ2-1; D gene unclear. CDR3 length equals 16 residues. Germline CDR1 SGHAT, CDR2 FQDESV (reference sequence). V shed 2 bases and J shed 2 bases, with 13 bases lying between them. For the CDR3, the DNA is TGTGCCAGCAGCTTAAAGGCCCCCCGACCCTACAATGAGCAGTTCTTC. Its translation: CASSLKAPRPYNEQFF.

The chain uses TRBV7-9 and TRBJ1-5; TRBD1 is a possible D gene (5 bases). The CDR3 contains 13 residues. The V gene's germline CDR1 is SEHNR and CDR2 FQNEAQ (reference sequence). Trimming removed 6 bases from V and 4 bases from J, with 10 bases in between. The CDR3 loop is CASSSRQNQPQHF. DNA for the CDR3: TGTGCCAGCAGTTCTCGACAGAATCAGCCCCAGCATTTT.

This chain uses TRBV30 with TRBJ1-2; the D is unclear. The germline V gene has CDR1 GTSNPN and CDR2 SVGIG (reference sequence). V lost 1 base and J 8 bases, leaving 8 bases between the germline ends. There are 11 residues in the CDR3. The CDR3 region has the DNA TGTGCCTGGAGTGGGCAGGCCGGCTACACCTTC. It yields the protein CAWSGQAGYTF.

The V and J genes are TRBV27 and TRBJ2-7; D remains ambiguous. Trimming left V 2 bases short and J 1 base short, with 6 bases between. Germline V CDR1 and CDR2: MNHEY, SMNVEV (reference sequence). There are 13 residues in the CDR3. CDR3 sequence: CASSLRWSYEQYF. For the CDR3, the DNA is TGTGCCAGCAGTTTAAGGTGGTCCTACGAGCAGTACTTC.

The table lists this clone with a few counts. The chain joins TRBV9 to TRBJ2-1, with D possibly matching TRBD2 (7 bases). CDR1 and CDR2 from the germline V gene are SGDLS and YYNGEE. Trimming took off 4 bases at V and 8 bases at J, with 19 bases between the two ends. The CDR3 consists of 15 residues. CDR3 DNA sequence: TGTGCCAGCAGCTCTAGCGGCAGGGGAGCGGATGAGCAGTTCTTC. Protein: CASSSSGRGADEQFF.

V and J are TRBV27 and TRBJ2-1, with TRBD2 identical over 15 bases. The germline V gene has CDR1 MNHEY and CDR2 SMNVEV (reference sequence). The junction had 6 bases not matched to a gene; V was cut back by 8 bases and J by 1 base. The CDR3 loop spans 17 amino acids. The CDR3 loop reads CASRGLAGGKSYNEQFF. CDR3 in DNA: TGTGCCAGCCGAGGACTAGCGGGGGGGAAGTCCTACAATGAGCAGTTCTTC.

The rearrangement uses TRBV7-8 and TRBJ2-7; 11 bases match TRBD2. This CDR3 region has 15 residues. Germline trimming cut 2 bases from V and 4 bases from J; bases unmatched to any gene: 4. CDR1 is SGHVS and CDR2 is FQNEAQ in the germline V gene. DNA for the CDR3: TGTGCCAGCAGCTTACTATTAGCGGGGGGGTACGAGCAGTACTTC. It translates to CASSLLLAGGYEQYF.

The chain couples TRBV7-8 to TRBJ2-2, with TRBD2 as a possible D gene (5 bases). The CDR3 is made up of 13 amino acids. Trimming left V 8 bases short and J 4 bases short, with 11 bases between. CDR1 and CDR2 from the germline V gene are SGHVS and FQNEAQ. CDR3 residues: CASVSEATGELFF. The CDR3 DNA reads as TGTGCCAGCGTCTCGGAGGCCACCGGGGAGCTGTTTTTT.

The CDR3, as DNA: TGTGCCAGCAGCTTACGGCCAGGGGTGGGAGAAAAACTGTTTTTT. Translating it yields CASSLRPGVGEKLFF. The chain links TRBV7-3 to TRBJ1-4; D perhaps matches TRBD1 (6 bases). The CDR3 spans 15 residues. The V end lost 2 bases, the J end lost 8 bases, and 15 bases lay between the germline ends. Germline CDR1 SGHTA, CDR2 FQGTGA.

CDR3 protein: CASSPDGGRYVTDTQYF. DNA for the CDR3: TGTGCCAGCAGCCCAGACGGAGGACGATATGTCACAGATACGCAGTATTTT. This chain connects TRBV5-6 to TRBJ2-3; tentatively, D is TRBD2 (5 bases). V was trimmed by 4 bases and J by 2 bases, leaving 20 bases between them. CDR1 is SGHDT and CDR2 is YYEEEE in the germline V gene. CDR3 length: 17 residues.